This TCR beta chain is from a study of response to subunit inactivated influenza vaccine. Whole-study findings and limits: Each seasonal flu vaccination may recruit only limited new T cells, authors suggested.

Each CDR3 protein is one row after TCRdb ran MiXCR on the RT-PCR reads. This sample has hundreds of thousands of distinct CDR3 sequences, with approximately 14% found just once. Note on this clonotype: What it binds is unknown.

The germline V gene has CDR1 DFQATT and CDR2 SNEGSKA (reference sequence). The CDR3 totals 11 residues. V lost 1 base and J 8 bases, leaving 8 bases between the germline ends. The rearrangement joins TRBV20-1 to TRBJ1-1; D perhaps matches TRBD1 (5 bases). Sequencing used PBMCs from blood, obtained about 13 days after vaccination. This clonotype was obtained from a man aged 50 to 59 who received an inactivated influenza vaccine. CDR3 sequence: CSARAGLEAFF. The DNA for the CDR3 is TGCAGTGCTAGAGCAGGGCTCGAAGCTTTCTTT.